This T cell receptor (beta chain) was recovered during a study of PD-1 blockade in classical Hodgkin lymphoma. In the study overall: Patients were given intravenous nivolumab, 3 mg/kg, every 2 weeks.

Clones were sequenced by immunoSEQ multiplex PCR, and TCRdb holds only the in-frame ones, with some missing. The sample holds roughly 7,400 clones, almost 80% seen once. The length of the CDR3 is 14 residues. J gave up 5 bases and V 3 bases, and 5 bases lay outside the gene matches. Germline lookup yields CDR1 MGHDK and CDR2 SYGVNS. As to this clone: Its target is unknown.

Every patient was affected by relapse after autologous stem cell transplantation, while exposure to brentuximab vedotin was not uniform. Magnetic negative selection was used to purify CD4+ T cells from thawed PBMCs. Study conclusions and caveats: Patients starting nivolumab less than 1 year after ASCT had lower diversity and were excluded from later analyses.

The clonotype comes from a human donor with classical Hodgkin lymphoma. J is TRBJ2-5 and V is TRBV25-1, with 8 bases fitting TRBD1. Source: CD4+ T cells from blood, taken at baseline. The CDR3 spells CASSDTRGLETQYF. Written as DNA, the CDR3 is TGTGCCAGCAGTGATACCAGGGGGCTGGAGACCCAGTACTTC. Drawing the rest from reference TRBV25-1 and TRBJ2-5, the complete variable domain is EADIYQTPRYLVIGTGKKITLECSQTMGHDKMYWYQQDPGMELHLIHYSYGVNSTEKGDLSSESTVSRIRTEHFPLTLESARPSHTSQYLCASSDTRGLETQYFGPGTRLLVL.